This T cell receptor beta chain appears in the sequencing data of a study of T cell responses to AZD1222 COVID-19 vaccine. Notes on the study in general: Baseline seropositivity occurred in only six AZD1222 recipients. CD4 TCRs covered the whole spike, strongest at regions 160-218 and 743-854.

With 6 bases clipped from V and 2 bases from J, the junction kept 2 bases outside the gene matches. The CDR3 sequence is 15 residues long. Germline assignment: CDR1 ENHRY and CDR2 SYGVKD. Details on this clone: What it recognizes is unknown.

Assay used: immunoSEQ multiplex PCR; TCRdb lists only in-frame clones, some missing. Of 94,000 or so clones in the sample, about nine tenths were seen once. This TCR derives from an adult in good health. This sample comprised peripheral blood, obtained on day 0 of AZD1222 vaccination. The chain links TRBV10-3 to TRBJ2-3; 13 nucleotides agree with TRBD2. CDR3 sequence (DNA): TGTGCCATCAGCGGGACTAGCGGGAACACAGATACGCAGTATTTT. The encoded protein is CAISGTSGNTDTQYF.